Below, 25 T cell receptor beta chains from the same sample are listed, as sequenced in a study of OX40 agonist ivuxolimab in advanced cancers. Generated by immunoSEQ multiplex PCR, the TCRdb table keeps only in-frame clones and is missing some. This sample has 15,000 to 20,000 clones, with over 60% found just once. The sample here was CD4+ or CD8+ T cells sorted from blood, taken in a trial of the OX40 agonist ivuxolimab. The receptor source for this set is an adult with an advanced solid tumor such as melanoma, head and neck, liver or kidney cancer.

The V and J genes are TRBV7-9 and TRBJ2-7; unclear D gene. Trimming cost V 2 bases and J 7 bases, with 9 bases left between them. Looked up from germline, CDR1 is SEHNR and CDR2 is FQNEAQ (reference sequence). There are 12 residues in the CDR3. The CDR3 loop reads CASSLWSGEQYF. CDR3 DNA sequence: TGTGCCAGCAGCTTATGGTCGGGTGAGCAGTACTTC.

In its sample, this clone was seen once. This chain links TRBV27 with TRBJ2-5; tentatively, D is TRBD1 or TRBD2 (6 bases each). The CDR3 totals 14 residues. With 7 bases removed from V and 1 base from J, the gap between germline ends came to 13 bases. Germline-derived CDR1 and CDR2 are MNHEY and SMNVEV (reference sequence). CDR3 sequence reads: CASNRAGLQETQYF. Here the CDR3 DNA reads TGTGCCAGCAACAGGGCGGGGCTCCAAGAGACCCAGTACTTC.

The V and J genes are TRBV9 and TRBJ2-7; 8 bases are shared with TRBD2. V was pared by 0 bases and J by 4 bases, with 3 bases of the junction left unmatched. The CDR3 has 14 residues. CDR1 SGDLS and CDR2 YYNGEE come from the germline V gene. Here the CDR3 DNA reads TGTGCCAGCAGCGTAGCGGGACTAGAGTACGAGCAGTACTTC. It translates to CASSVAGLEYEQYF.

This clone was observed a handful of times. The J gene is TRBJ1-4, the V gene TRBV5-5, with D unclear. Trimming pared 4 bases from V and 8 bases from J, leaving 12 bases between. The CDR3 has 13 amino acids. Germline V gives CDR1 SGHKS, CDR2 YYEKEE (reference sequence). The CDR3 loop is CASSLPNGEKLFF. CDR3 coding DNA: TGTGCCAGCAGCCTGCCGAACGGAGAAAAACTGTTTTTT.

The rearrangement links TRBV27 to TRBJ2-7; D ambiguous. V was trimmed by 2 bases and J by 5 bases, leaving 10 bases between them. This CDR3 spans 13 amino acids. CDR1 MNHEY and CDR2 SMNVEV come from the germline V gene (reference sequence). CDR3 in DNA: TGTGCCAGCAGTTTAGGGATGCCTGACGAGCAGTACTTC. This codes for CASSLGMPDEQYF.

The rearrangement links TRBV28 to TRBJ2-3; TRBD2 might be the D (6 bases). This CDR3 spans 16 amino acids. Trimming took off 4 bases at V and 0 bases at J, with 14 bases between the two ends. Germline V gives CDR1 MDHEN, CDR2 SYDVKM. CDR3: CASSSLEGWSTDTQYF. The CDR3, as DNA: TGTGCCAGCAGTTCCCTGGAGGGGTGGAGCACAGATACGCAGTATTTT.

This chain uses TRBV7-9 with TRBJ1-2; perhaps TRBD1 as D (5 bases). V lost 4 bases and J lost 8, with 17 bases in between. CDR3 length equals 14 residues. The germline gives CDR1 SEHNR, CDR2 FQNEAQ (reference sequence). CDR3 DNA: TGTGCCAGCAGCTCCACCACAGCAGGGCGCGGCTACACCTTC. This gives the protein CASSSTTAGRGYTF.

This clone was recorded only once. The CDR3 is CARRRERGPAISGANVLTF. Written as DNA, the CDR3 is TGTGCCAGAAGGAGGGAACGTGGGCCGGCTATCTCTGGGGCCAACGTCCTGACTTTC. The genes are TRBV6-4 and TRBJ2-6, with TRBD2 as a possible D gene (6 bases). Germline loops: CDR1 MRHNA, CDR2 SNTAGT. Trimming pared 9 bases from V and 0 bases from J, leaving 24 bases between. The CDR3 length is 19 residues.

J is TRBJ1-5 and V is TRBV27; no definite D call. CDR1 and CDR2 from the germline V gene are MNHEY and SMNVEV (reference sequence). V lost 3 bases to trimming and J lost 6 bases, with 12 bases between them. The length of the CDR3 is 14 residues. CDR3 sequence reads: CASSLGGSGQPQHF. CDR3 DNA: TGTGCCAGCAGTTTGGGCGGCTCGGGTCAGCCCCAGCATTTT.

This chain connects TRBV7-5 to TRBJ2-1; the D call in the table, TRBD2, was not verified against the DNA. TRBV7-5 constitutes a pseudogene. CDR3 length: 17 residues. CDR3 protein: CARSLLRRTSFSDEQFF. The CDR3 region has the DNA TGTGCCAGAAGCCTCCTTCGGCGGACTAGCTTCTCGGATGAGCAGTTCTTC.

CDR3: CASSFSDQETQYF. For the CDR3, the DNA is TGTGCCAGCAGTTTTAGCGATCAAGAGACCCAGTACTTC. The rearrangement links TRBV28 to TRBJ2-5; the D gene is possibly TRBD2 (5 bases). Germline CDR1 MDHEN, CDR2 SYDVKM. This CDR3 has 13 amino acids. Trimming took 3 bases from V and 2 from J, leaving 7 bases between them. Supplemented by reference TRBV28 and TRBJ2-5, the full variable domain reads DVKVTQSSRYLVKRTGEKVFLECVQDMDHENMFWYRQDPGLGLRLIYFSYDVKMKEKGDIPEGYSVSREKKERFSLILESASTNQTSMYLCASSFSDQETQYFGPGTRLLVL.

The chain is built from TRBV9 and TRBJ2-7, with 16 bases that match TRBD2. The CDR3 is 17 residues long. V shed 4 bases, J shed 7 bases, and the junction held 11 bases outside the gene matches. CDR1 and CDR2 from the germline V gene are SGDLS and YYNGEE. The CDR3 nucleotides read TGTGCCAGCAGCCTCCACCCCGGGACTAGCGGGGGGGAGGAGCAGTACTTC. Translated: CASSLHPGTSGGEEQYF.

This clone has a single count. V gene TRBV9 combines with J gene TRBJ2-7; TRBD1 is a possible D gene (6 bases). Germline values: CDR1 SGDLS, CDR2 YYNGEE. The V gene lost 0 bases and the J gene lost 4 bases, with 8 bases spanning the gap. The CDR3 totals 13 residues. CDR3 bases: TGTGCCAGCAGCGTAGGCGACAGGTACGAGCAGTACTTC. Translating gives CASSVGDRYEQYF. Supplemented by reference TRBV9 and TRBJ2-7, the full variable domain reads DSGVTQTPKHLITATGQRVTLRCSPRSGDLSVYWYQQSLDQGLQFLIQYYNGEERAKGNILERFSAQQFPDLHSELNLSSLELGDSALYFCASSVGDRYEQYFGPGTRLTVT.

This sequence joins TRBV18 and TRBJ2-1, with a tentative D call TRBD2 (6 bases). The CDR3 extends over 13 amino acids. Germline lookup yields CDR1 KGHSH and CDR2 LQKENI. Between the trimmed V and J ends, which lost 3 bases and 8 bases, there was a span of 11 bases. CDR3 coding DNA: TGTGCCAGCTCACCGCGGGAATCCTATGAGCAGTTCTTC. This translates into CASSPRESYEQFF.

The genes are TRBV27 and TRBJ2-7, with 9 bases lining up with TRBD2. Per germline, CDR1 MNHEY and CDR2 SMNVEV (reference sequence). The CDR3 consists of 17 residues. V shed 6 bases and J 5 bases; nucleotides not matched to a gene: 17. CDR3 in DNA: TGTGCCAGCAGCCAAGACACGGCGGGAGGGCCGGGCCACGAGCAGTACTTC. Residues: CASSQDTAGGPGHEQYF.

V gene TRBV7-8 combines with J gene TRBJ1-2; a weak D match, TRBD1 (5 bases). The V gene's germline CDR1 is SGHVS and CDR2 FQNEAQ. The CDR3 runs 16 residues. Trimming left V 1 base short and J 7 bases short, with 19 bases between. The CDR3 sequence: CASSLEVGFGHGGYTF. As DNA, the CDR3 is TGTGCCAGCAGCTTAGAAGTAGGGTTCGGACATGGTGGCTACACCTTC.

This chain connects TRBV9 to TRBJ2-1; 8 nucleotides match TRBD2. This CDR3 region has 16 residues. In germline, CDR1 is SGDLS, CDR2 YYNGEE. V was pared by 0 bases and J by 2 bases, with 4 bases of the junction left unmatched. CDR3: CASSVGNGRAYNEQFF. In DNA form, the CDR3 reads TGTGCCAGCAGCGTAGGAAACGGGAGGGCCTACAATGAGCAGTTCTTC.

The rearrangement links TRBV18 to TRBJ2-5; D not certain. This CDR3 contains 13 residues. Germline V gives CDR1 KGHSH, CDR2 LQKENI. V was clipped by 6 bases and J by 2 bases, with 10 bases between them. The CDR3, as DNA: TGTGCCAGCTCTTCGGACGGTCAAGAGACCCAGTACTTC. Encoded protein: CASSSDGQETQYF.

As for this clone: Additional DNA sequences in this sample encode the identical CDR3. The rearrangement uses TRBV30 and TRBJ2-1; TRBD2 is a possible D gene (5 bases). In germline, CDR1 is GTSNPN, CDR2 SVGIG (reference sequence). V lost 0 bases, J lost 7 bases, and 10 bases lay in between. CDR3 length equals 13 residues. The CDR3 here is CAWSVGVGNEQFF. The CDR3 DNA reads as TGTGCCTGGAGTGTGGGAGTTGGGAATGAGCAGTTCTTC.

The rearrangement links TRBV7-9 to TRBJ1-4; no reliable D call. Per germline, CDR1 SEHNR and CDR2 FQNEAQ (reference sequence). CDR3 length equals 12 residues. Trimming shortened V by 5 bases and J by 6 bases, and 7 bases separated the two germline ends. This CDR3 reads CASSGMDEKLFF. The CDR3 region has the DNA TGTGCCAGCAGCGGAATGGATGAAAAACTGTTTTTT.

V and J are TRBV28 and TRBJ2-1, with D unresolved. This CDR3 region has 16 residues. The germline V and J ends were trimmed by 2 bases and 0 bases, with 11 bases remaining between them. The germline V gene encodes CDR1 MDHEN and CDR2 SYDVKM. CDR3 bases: TGTGCCAGCAGTTTAGGGTACCCCCCCTCCTACAATGAGCAGTTCTTC. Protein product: CASSLGYPPSYNEQFF.

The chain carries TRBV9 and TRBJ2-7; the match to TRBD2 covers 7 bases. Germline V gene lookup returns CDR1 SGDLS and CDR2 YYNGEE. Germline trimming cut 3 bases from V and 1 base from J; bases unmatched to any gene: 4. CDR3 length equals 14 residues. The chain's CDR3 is CASSASGGSYEQYF. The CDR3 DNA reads TGTGCCAGCAGCGCCTCGGGGGGATCCTACGAGCAGTACTTC. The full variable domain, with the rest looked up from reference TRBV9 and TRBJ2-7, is DSGVTQTPKHLITATGQRVTLRCSPRSGDLSVYWYQQSLDQGLQFLIQYYNGEERAKGNILERFSAQQFPDLHSELNLSSLELGDSALYFCASSASGGSYEQYFGPGTRLTVT.

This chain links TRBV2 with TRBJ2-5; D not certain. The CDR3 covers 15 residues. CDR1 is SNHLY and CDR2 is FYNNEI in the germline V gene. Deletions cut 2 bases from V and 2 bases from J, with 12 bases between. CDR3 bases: TGTGCCAGCAGTGAAAACGGGCAGCGTCAAGAGACCCAGTACTTC. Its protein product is CASSENGQRQETQYF.

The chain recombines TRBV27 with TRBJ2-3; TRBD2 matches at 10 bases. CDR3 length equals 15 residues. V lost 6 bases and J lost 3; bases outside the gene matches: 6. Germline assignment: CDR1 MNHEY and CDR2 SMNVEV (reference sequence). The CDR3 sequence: CASSARTSGTDTQYF. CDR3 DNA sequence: TGTGCCAGCAGCGCCCGGACTAGCGGTACAGATACGCAGTATTTT.

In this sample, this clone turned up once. The CDR3 nucleotides read TGTGCCAGCAGCCGTGGGGGGAACTCGAGAGAGCAGTACTTC. As protein: CASSRGGNSREQYF. This chain connects TRBV7-2 to TRBJ2-7, with D possibly being TRBD2 (6 bases). Germline assignment: CDR1 SGHTA and CDR2 FQGNSA. This CDR3 is built from 14 residues. V was clipped by 5 bases and J by 7 bases, with 18 bases between them.